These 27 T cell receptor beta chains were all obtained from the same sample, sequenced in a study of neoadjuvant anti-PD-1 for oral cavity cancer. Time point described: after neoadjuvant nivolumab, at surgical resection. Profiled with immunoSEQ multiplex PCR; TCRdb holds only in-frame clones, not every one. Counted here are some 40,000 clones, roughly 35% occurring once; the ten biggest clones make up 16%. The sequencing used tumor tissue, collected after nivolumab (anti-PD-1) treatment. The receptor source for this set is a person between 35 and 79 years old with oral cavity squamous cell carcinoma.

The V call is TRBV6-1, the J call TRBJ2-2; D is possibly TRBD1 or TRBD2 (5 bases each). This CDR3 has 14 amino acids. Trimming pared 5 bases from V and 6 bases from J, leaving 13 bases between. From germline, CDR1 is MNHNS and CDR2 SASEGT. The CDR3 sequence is CASSPGALAGELFF. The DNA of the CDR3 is TGTGCCAGCAGTCCCGGGGCGTTAGCCGGGGAGCTGTTTTTT.

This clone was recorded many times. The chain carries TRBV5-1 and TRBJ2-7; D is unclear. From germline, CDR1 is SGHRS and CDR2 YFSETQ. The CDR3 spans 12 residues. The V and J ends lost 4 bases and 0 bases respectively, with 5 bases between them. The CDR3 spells CASSVDSYEQYF. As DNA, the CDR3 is TGCGCCAGCAGCGTGGACTCCTACGAGCAGTACTTC. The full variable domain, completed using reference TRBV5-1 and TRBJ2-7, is KAGVTQTPRYLIKTRGQQVTLSCSPISGHRSVSWYQQTPGQGLQFLFEYFSETQRNKGNFPGRFSGRQFSNSRSEMNVSTLELGDSALYLCASSVDSYEQYFGPGTRLTVT.

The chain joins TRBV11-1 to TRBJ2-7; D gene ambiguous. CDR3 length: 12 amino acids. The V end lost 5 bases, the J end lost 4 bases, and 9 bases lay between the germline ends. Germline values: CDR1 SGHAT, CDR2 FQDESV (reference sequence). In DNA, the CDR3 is TGTGCCAGCAGCCCGTCTGGGTACGAGCAGTACTTC. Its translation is CASSPSGYEQYF.

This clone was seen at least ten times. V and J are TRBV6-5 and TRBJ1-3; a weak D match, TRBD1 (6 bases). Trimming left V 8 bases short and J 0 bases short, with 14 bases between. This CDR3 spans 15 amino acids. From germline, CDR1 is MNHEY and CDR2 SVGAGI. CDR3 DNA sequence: TGTGCCAGCGGGGGGACAACCACCTCTGGAAACACCATATATTTT. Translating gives CASGGTTTSGNTIYF.

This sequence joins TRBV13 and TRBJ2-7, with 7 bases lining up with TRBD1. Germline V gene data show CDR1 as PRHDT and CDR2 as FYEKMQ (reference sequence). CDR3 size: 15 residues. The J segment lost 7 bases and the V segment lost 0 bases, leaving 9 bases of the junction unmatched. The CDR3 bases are TGTGCCAGCAGCTTAGGGACAGGGAGCGGTTCTGAGCAGTACTTC. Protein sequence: CASSLGTGSGSEQYF.

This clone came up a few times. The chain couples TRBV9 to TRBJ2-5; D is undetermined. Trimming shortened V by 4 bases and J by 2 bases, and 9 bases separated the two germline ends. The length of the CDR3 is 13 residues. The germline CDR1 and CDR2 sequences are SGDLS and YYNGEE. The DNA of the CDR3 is TGTGCCAGCAGCCCGCCATATCAAGAGACCCAGTACTTC. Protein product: CASSPPYQETQYF. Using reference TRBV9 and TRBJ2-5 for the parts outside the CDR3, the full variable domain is DSGVTQTPKHLITATGQRVTLRCSPRSGDLSVYWYQQSLDQGLQFLIQYYNGEERAKGNILERFSAQQFPDLHSELNLSSLELGDSALYFCASSPPYQETQYFGPGTRLLVL.

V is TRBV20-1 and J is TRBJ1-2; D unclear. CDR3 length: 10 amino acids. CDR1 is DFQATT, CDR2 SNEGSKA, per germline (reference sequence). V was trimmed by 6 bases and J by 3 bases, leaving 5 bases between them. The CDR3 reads CSASYYGYTF. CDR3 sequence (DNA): TGCAGTGCGTCCTACTATGGCTACACCTTC.

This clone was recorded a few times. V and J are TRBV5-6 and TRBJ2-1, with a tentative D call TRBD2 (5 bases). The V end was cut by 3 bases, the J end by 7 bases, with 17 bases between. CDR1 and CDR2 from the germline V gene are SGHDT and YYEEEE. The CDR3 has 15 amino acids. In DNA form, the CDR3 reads TGTGCCAGCAGCTCGATCGGGGTGAGGAGGAATGAGCAGTTCTTC. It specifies CASSSIGVRRNEQFF.

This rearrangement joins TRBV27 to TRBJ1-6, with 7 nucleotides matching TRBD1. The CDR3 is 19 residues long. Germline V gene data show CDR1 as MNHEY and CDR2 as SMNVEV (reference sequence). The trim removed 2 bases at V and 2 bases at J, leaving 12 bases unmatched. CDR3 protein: CASSLEAPTGRAYNSPLHF. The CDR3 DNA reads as TGTGCCAGCAGTTTAGAAGCCCCGACAGGGAGGGCCTATAATTCACCCCTCCACTTT.

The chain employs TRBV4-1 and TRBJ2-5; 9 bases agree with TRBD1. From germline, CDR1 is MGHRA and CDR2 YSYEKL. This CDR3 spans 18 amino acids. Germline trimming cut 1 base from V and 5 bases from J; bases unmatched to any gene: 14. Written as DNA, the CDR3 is TGCGCCAGCAGCCAAGGTGACAGGGGGGGAGGTGGTTTGGAGACCCAGTACTTC. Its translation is CASSQGDRGGGGLETQYF.

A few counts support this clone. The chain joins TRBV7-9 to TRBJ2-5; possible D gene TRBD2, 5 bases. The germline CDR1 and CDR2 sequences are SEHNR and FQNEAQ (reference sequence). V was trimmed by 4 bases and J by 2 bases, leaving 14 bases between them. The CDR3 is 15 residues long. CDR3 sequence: CASSSGRVAQETQYF. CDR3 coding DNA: TGTGCCAGCAGCTCCGGGCGGGTAGCACAAGAGACCCAGTACTTC.

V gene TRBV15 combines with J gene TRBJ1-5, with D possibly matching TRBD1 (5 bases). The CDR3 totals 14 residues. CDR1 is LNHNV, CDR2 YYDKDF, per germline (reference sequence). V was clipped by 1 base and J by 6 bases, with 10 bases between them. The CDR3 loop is CATSRVGTGQPQHF. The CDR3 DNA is TGTGCCACCAGCAGAGTGGGGACGGGTCAGCCCCAGCATTTT. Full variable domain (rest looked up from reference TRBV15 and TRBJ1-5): DAMVIQNPRYQVTQFGKPVTLSCSQTLNHNVMYWYQQKSSQAPKLLFHYYDKDFNNEADTPDNFQSRRPNTSFCFLDIRSPGLGDTAMYLCATSRVGTGQPQHFGDGTRLSIL.

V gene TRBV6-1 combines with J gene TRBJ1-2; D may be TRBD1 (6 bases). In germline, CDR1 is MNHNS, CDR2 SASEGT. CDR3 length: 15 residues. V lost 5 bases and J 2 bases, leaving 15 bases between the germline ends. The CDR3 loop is CASSTGSGLNYGYTF. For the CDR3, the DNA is TGTGCCAGCAGTACAGGGTCGGGGCTGAACTATGGCTACACCTTC.

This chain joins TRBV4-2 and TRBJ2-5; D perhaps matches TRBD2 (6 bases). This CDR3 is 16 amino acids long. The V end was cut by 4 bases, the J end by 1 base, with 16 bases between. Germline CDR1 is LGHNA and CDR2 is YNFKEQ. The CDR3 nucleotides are TGTGCCAGCAGCCCGGGATGGCCGGGGGTCCAAGAGACCCAGTACTTC. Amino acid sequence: CASSPGWPGVQETQYF.

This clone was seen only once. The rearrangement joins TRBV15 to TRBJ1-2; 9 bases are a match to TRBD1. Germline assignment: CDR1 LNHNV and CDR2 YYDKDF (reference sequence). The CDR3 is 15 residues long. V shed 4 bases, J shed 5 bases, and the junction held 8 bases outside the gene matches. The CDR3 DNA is TGTGCCACCAGCACGACCTGGACAGGGGAGTATGGCTACACCTTC. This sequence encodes CATSTTWTGEYGYTF.

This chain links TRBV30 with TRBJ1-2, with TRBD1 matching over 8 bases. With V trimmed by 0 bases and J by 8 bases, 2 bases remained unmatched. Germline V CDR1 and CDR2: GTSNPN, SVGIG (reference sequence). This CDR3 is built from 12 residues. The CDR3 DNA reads TGTGCCTGGAGTGTACACAGGGGGGGCTACACCTTC. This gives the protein CAWSVHRGGYTF.

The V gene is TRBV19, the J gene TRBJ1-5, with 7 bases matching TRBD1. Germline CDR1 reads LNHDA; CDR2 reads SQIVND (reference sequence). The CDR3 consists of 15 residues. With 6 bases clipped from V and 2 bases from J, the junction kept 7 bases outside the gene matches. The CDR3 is CASSKGAGGNQPQHF. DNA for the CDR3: TGTGCCAGTAGCAAGGGGGCGGGAGGCAATCAGCCCCAGCATTTT.

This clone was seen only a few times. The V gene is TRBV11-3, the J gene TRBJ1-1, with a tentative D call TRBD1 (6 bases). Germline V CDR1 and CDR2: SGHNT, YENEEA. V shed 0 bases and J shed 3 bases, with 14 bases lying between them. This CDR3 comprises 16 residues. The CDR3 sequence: CASSLDFRGRDTEAFF. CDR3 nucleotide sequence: TGTGCCAGCAGCTTAGATTTCCGGGGGCGGGACACTGAAGCTTTCTTT.

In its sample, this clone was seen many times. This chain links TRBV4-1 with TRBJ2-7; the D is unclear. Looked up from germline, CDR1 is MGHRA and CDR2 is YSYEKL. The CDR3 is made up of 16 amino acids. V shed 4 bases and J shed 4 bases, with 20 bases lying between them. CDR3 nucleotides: TGCGCCAGCAGCCGTGAACCCTCATCAGCCAGGTACGAGCAGTACTTC. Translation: CASSREPSSARYEQYF.

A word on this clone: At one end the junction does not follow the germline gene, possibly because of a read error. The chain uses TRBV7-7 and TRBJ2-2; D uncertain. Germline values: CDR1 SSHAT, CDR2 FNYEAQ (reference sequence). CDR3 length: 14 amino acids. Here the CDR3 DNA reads TGTGCTAGCAGCTTATCCCCGAACACCGGGGAGCTGTTTTTT. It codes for CASSLSPNTGELFF.

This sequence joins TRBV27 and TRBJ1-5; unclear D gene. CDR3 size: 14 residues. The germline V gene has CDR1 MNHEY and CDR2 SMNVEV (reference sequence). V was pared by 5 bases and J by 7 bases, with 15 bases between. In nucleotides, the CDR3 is TGTGCCAGCAGTGACGGACCGCTATGGCAGCCCCAGCATTTT. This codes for CASSDGPLWQPQHF.

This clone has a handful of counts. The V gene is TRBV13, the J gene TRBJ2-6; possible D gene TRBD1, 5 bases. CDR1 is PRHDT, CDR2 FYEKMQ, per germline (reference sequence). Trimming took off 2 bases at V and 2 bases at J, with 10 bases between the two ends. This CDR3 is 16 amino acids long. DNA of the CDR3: TGTGCCAGCAGCTTATGGGGCGCCCCTGGGGCCAACGTCCTGACTTTC. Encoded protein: CASSLWGAPGANVLTF.

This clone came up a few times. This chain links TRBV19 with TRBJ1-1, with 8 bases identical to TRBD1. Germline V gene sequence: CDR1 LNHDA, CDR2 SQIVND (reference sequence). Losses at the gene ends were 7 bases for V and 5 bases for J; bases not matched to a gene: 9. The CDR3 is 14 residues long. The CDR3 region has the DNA TGTGCCAGTACCCAATCACGGACAGGGACTGAAGCTTTCTTT. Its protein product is CASTQSRTGTEAFF.

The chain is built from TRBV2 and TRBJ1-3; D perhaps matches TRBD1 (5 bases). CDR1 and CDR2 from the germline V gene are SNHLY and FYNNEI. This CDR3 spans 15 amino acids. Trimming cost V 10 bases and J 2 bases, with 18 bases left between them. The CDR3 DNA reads TGTGCCACCACCCGAACAGGAGGAACTGGAAACACCATATATTTT. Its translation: CATTRTGGTGNTIYF.

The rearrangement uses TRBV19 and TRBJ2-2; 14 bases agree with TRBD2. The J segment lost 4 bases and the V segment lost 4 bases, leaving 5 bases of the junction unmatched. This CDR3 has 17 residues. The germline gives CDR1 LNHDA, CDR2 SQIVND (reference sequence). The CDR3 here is CASSTGLAGGSTGELFF. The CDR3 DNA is TGTGCCAGTAGTACCGGACTAGCGGGAGGTTCCACCGGGGAGCTGTTTTTT.

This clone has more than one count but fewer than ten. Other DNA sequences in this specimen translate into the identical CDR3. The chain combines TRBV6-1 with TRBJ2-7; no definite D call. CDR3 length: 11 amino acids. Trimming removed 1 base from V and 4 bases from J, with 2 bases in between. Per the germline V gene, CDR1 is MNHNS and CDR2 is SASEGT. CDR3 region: CASSEGYEQYF. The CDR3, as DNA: TGTGCCAGCAGTGAAGGTTACGAGCAGTACTTC.

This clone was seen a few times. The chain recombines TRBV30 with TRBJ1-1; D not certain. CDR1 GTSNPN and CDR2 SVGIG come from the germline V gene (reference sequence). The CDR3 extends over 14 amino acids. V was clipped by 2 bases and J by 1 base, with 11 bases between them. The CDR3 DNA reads TGTGCCTGGAGTCGGACCGCGGGGAACACTGAAGCTTTCTTT. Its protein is CAWSRTAGNTEAFF. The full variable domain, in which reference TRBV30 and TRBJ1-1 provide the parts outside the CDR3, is SQTIHQWPATLVQPVGSPLSLECTVEGTSNPNLYWYRQAAGRGLQLLFYSVGIGQISSEVPQNLSASRPQDRQFILSSKKLLLSDSGFYLCAWSRTAGNTEAFFGQGTRLTVV.